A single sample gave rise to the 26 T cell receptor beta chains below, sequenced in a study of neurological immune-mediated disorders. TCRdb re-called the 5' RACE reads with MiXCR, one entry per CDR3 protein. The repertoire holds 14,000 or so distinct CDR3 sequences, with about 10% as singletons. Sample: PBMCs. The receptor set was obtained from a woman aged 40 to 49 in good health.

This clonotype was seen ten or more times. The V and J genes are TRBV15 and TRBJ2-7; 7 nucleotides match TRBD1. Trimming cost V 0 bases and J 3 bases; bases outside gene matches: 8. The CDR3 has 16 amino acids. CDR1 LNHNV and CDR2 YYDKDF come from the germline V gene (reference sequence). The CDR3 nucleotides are TGTGCCACCAGCAGAGATCTCTCGGGACAGCACTACGAGCAGTACTTC. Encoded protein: CATSRDLSGQHYEQYF. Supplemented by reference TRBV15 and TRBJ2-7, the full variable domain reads DAMVIQNPRYQVTQFGKPVTLSCSQTLNHNVMYWYQQKSSQAPKLLFHYYDKDFNNEADTPDNFQSRRPNTSFCFLDIRSPGLGDTAMYLCATSRDLSGQHYEQYFGPGTRLTVT.

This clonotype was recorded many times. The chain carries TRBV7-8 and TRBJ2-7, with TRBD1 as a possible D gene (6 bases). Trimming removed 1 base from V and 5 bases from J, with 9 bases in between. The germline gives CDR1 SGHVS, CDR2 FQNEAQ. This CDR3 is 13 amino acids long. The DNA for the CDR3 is TGTGCCAGCAGCTTAGATACAGGGCACGAGCAGTACTTC. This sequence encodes CASSLDTGHEQYF.

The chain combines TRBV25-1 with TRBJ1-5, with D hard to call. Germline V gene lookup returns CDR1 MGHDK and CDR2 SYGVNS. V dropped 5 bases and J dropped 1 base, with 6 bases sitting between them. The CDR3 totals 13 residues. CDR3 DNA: TGTGCCAGCAGTCTCGGGAGCAATCAGCCCCAGCATTTT. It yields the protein CASSLGSNQPQHF.

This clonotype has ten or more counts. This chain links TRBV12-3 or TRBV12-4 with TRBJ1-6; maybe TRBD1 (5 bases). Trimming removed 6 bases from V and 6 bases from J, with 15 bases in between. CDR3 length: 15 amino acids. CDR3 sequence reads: CASSLGAPANSPLHF. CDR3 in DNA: TGTGCCAGCAGCCTCGGGGCCCCAGCTAATTCACCCCTCCACTTT.

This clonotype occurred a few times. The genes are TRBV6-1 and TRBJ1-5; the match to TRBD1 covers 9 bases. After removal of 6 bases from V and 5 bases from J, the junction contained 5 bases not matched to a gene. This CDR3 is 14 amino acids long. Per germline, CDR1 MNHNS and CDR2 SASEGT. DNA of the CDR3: TGTGCCAGCAGCCCGACAGGGGGATATCAGCCCCAGCATTTT. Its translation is CASSPTGGYQPQHF.

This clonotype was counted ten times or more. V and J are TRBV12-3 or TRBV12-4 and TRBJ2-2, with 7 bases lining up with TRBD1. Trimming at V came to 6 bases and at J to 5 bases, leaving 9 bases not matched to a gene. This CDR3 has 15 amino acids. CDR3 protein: CASRITGARTGELFF. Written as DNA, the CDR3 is TGTGCCAGCAGGATAACAGGGGCGCGAACCGGGGAGCTGTTTTTT.

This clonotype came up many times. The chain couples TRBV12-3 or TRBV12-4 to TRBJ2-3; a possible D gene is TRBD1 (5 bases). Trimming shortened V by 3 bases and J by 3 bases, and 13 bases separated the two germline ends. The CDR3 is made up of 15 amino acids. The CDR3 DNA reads TGTGCCAGCAGTTTGGGTGCAGGGTGGACAGATACGCAGTATTTT. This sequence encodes CASSLGAGWTDTQYF.

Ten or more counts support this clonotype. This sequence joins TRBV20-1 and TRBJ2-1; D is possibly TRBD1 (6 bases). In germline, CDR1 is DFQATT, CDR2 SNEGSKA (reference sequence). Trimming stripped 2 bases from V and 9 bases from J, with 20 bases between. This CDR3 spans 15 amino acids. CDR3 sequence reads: CSARKPGQIGGEQFF. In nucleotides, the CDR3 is TGCAGTGCTAGAAAGCCGGGACAAATCGGCGGTGAGCAGTTCTTC.

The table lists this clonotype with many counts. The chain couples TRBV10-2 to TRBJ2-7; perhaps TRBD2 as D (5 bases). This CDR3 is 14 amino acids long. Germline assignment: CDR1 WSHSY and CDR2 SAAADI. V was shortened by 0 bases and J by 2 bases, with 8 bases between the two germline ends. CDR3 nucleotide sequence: TGCGCCAGCAGTGAGTCGGGAGCACCCTACGAGCAGTACTTC. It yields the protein CASSESGAPYEQYF.

The CDR3 is CSARRGASNQPQHF. The CDR3 nucleotides read TGCAGTGCTAGGCGGGGGGCAAGCAATCAGCCCCAGCATTTT. This sequence joins TRBV20-1 and TRBJ1-5; TRBD1 is a possible D gene (6 bases). Germline-derived CDR1 and CDR2 are DFQATT and SNEGSKA (reference sequence). This CDR3 contains 14 residues. Trimming took off 3 bases at V and 1 base at J, with 10 bases between the two ends.

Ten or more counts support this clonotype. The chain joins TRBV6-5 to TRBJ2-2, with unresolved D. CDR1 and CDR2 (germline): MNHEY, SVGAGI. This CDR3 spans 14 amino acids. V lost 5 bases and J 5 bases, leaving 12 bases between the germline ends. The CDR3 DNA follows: TGTGCCAGCAGTCGTAGTTCCGGAACCGGGGAGCTGTTTTTT. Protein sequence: CASSRSSGTGELFF.

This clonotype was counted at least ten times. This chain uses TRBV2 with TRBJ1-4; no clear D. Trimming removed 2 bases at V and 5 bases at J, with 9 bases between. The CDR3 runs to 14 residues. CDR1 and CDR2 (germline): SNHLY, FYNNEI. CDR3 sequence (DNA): TGTGCCAGCAGTGAATGGGGAGCAAATGAAAAACTGTTTTTT. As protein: CASSEWGANEKLFF.

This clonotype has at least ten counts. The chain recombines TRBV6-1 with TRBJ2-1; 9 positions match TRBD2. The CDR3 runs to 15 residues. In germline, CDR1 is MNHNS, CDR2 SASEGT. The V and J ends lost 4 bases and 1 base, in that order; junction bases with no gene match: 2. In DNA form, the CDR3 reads TGTGCCAGCAGTGCGAGCGGGAGGTCCTACAATGAGCAGTTCTTC. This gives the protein CASSASGRSYNEQFF.

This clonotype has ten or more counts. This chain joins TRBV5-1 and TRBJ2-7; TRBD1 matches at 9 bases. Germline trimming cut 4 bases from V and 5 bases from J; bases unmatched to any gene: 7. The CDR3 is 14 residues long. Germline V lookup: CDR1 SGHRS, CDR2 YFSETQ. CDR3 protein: CASSTGTGRNEQYF. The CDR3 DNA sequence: TGCGCCAGCAGCACCGGGACAGGGAGGAACGAGCAGTACTTC.

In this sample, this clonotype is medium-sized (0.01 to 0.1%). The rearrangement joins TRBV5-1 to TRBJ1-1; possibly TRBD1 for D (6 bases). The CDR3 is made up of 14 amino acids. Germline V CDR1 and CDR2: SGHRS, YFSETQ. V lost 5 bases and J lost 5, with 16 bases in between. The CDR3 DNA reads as TGCGCCAGCAGTCCGCAGGGGCTACGGACTGAAGCTTTCTTT. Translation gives CASSPQGLRTEAFF.

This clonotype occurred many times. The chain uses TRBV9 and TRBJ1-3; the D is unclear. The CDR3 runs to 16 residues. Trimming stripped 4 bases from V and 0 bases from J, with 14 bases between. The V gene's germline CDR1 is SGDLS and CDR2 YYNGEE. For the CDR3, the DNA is TGTGCCAGCAGCCCCCGCTGGAGCGTCTCTGGAAACACCATATATTTT. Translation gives CASSPRWSVSGNTIYF.

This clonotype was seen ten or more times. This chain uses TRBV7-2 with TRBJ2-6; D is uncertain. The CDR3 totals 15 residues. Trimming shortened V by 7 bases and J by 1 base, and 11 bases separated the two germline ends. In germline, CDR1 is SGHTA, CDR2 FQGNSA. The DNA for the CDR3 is TGTGCCAGCACTCCCCCTCGGTCTGGGGCCAACGTCCTGACTTTC. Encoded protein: CASTPPRSGANVLTF.

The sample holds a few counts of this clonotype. The DNA of the CDR3 is TGCGCCAGCAGCATCCTGGGGGCCGGGACAGGGGACTCCTACGAGCAGTACTTC. Encoded protein: CASSILGAGTGDSYEQYF. The chain joins TRBV5-1 to TRBJ2-7; 10 bases align to TRBD1. V shed 4 bases and J 0 bases; nucleotides not matched to a gene: 13. Per germline, CDR1 SGHRS and CDR2 YFSETQ. This CDR3 contains 18 residues.

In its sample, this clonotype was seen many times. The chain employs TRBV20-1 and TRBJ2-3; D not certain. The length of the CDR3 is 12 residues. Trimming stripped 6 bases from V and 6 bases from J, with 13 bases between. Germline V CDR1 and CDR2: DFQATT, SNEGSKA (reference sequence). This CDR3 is CSAKSLSDTQYF. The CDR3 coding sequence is TGCAGTGCGAAATCCCTTTCGGATACGCAGTATTTT.

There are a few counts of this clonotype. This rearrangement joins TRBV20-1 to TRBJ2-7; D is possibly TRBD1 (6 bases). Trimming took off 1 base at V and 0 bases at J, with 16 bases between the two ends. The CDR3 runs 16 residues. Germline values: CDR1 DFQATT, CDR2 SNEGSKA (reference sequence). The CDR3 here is CSARAGTNENSYEQYF. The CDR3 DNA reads TGCAGTGCTAGAGCCGGGACAAACGAAAACTCCTACGAGCAGTACTTC.

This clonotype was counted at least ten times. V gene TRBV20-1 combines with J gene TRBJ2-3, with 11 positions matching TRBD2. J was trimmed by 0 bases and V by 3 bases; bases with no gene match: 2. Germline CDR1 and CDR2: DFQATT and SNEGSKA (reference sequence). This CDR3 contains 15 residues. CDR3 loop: CSASGTSGSTDTQYF. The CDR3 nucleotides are TGCAGTGCTAGTGGGACTAGCGGCAGCACAGATACGCAGTATTTT.

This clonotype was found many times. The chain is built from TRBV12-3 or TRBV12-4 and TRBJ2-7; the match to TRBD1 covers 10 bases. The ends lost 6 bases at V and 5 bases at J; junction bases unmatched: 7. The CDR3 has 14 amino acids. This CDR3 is CASRQGQGNNEQYF. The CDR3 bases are TGTGCCAGCAGACAGGGACAGGGGAATAACGAGCAGTACTTC.

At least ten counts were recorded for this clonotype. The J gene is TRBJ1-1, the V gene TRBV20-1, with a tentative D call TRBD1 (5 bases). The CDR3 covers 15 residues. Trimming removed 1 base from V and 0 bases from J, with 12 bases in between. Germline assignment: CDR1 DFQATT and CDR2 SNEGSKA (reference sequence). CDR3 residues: CSARGGGALNTEAFF. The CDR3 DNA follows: TGCAGTGCTAGAGGAGGAGGGGCCTTGAACACTGAAGCTTTCTTT.

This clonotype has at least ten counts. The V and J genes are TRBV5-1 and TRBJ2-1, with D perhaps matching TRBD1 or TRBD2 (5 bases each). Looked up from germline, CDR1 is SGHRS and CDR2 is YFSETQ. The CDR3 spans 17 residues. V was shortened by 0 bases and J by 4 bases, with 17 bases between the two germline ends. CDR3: CASSLAGGGRGYNEQFF. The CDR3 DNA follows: TGCGCCAGCAGCTTGGCCGGTGGGGGTCGGGGTTACAATGAGCAGTTCTTC.

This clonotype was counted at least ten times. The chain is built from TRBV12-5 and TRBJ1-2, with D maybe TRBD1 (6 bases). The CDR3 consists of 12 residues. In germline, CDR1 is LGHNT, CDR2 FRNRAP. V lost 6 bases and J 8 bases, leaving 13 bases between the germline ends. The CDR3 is CASGLQGRGYTF. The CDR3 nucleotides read TGTGCTAGTGGCCTCCAGGGGAGAGGCTACACCTTC.

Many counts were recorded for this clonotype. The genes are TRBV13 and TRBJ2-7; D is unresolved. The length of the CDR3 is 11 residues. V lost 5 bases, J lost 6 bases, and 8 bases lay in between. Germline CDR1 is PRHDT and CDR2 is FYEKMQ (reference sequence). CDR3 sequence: CASSNRIEQYF. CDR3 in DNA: TGTGCCAGCAGCAACAGAATCGAGCAGTACTTC.